This T cell receptor (beta chain) was identified during a study of PD-1 blockade in classical Hodgkin lymphoma. Findings and limits, study-wide: With CD4+ cells, TCR diversity rose significantly by C4D1, but not with CD8+ cells. TCR diversity at baseline was reported to be reduced in newly diagnosed patients relative to healthy donors. Whoever responded completely had baseline diversity much like that seen in newly diagnosed patients.

About this clone itself: Its antigen is not identified.

Every patient relapsed after autologous stem cell transplantation, and brentuximab vedotin exposure varied. Complete response, partial response or progressive disease was each patient's best response. TCRdb's copy holds only in-frame clones and misses some; the assay was immunoSEQ multiplex PCR. Among more than 35,000 clones, 88% were seen once, and the ten largest hold about 7.8%. Trimming stripped 1 base from V and 10 bases from J, with 7 bases between. Germline V lookup: CDR1 SEHNR, CDR2 FQNEAQ (reference sequence). The CDR3 consists of 11 residues. The sequencing here drew on peripheral blood mononuclear cells (PBMCs), taken before the second cycle of nivolumab. The chain joins TRBV7-9 to TRBJ1-2; no clear D gene. The sequence was collected from a human donor with classical Hodgkin lymphoma. The CDR3: CASSLGPVYTF. CDR3 DNA sequence: TGTGCCAGCAGCTTAGGGCCAGTCTACACCTTC.